This passage covers 18 T cell receptor beta chains from one sample sequenced in a study of glioma-infiltrating T cells. Using RNA template, CDR3s of TCR alpha and beta were amplified with iRepertoire arm-PCR. MiXCR, run by TCRdb on the multiplex PCR reads, gives a single entry per CDR3 protein. This table holds about 400,000 distinct CDR3 sequences, roughly 41% found once. What was sequenced was glioma tissue, nonneoplastic brain tissue, or PBMCs (not recorded which). The source is a human donor with low-grade glioma or glioblastoma, undergoing nonglioma brain surgery, or in good health (not recorded which).

This clonotype occurred many times. V and J are TRBV28 and TRBJ1-1; 7 positions agree with TRBD1. Per the germline V gene, CDR1 is MDHEN and CDR2 is SYDVKM. The V segment lost 6 bases and the J segment 1 base; nucleotides outside the gene matches: 5. The CDR3 has 14 amino acids. The CDR3 spells CASRTGQGNTEAFF. Here the CDR3 DNA reads TGTGCCAGCAGGACAGGGCAAGGGAACACTGAAGCTTTCTTT.

V and J are TRBV5-6 and TRBJ2-1, with D unresolved. CDR3 length: 12 amino acids. Germline assignment: CDR1 SGHDT and CDR2 YYEEEE. The V gene lost 1 base and the J gene lost 9 bases, with 8 bases spanning the gap. For the CDR3, the DNA is TGTGCCAGCAGCTTGTCCCCAGCTGAGCAGTTCTTC. Protein product: CASSLSPAEQFF. The full variable domain, completed using reference TRBV5-6 and TRBJ2-1, is DAGVTQSPTHLIKTRGQQVTLRCSPKSGHDTVSWYQQALGQGPQFIFQYYEEEERQRGNFPDRFSGHQFPNYSSELNVNALLLGDSALYLCASSLSPAEQFFGPGTRLTVL.

This clonotype was seen ten or more times. V gene TRBV4-1 combines with J gene TRBJ2-3; unclear D gene. The CDR3 length is 13 residues. Germline values: CDR1 MGHRA, CDR2 YSYEKL. The germline V and J ends were trimmed by 0 bases and 5 bases, with 6 bases remaining between them. This CDR3 is CASSQEAGDTQYF. CDR3 DNA sequence: TGCGCCAGCAGCCAAGAGGCAGGAGATACGCAGTATTTT.

In the case of this clonotype: At one end the junction does not follow the germline gene, possibly because of a read error. The gene calls are TRBV7-9 and TRBJ1-2; tentatively, D is TRBD1 (6 bases). The germline V gene encodes CDR1 SEHNR and CDR2 FQNEAQ (reference sequence). The CDR3 extends over 13 amino acids. CDR3 nucleotides: TGTGCCAGCAGCTCCCGCGGGGGGGGCGAAACCCTCTTC. Protein sequence: CASSSRGGGETLF.

For this clonotype: One end of the junction does not line up with germline, which may come from a read error. J is TRBJ1-5 and V is TRBV20-1; 8 nucleotides align to TRBD1. Germline CDR1 is DFQATT and CDR2 is SNEGSKA (reference sequence). CDR3 length: 15 residues. CDR3 bases: TGCAGTGCTAGAGGGACAGGGCTTGGCAATCAGCACCAGCATTTT. Amino acid sequence: CSARGTGLGNQHQHF.

The chain combines TRBV25-1 with TRBJ1-3; a possible D gene is TRBD1 (6 bases). The CDR3 length is 17 residues. The germline gives CDR1 MGHDK, CDR2 SYGVNS. Trimming cost V 6 bases and J 0 bases, with 18 bases left between them. This CDR3 is CASRKRQDLSSGNTIYF. In DNA form, the CDR3 reads TGTGCCAGCAGGAAGAGACAGGACCTGAGCTCTGGAAACACCATATATTTT. Complete variable domain (other parts from reference TRBV25-1 and TRBJ1-3): EADIYQTPRYLVIGTGKKITLECSQTMGHDKMYWYQQDPGMELHLIHYSYGVNSTEKGDLSSESTVSRIRTEHFPLTLESARPSHTSQYLCASRKRQDLSSGNTIYFGEGSWLTVV.

CDR3: CSARIPTSASYNEQYF. As DNA, the CDR3 is TGCAGTGCTAGGATACCTACTAGCGCATCCTACAATGAGCAGTACTTC. The chain joins TRBV20-1 to TRBJ2-7, with 7 bases aligning to TRBD2. Germline lookup yields CDR1 DFQATT and CDR2 SNEGSKA (reference sequence). CDR3 length: 16 amino acids. The trim removed 3 bases at V and 7 bases at J, leaving 18 bases unmatched.

On this clonotype: A much bigger clone sits one base away, suggesting this may be a read error. The V and J genes are TRBV27 and TRBJ2-1; 12 nucleotides align to TRBD2. The CDR3 is made up of 16 amino acids. With V trimmed by 1 base and J by 8 bases, 6 bases remained unmatched. Germline-derived CDR1 and CDR2 are MNHEY and SMNVEV (reference sequence). The CDR3 protein is CASSLLLAGGQYEQFF. As DNA, the CDR3 is TGTGCCAGCAGTTTATTGCTAGCGGGAGGGCAGTATGAGCAGTTCTTC.

About this clonotype: Relative to the germline gene, one junction end is altered; a read error may explain this. The chain carries TRBV10-3 and TRBJ2-3; 8 bases match TRBD2. This CDR3 is built from 14 residues. CDR1 ENHRY and CDR2 SYGVKD come from the germline V gene. The CDR3 loop is CAISAGGSTDTRYF. The CDR3 nucleotides are TGTGCCATCAGTGCGGGAGGGTCCACAGATACGCGGTATTTT.

This clonotype was recorded a few times. This chain uses TRBV27 with TRBJ2-3; 7 positions agree with TRBD2. CDR3 length: 17 residues. The trim removed 3 bases at V and 5 bases at J, leaving 14 bases unmatched. Germline loops: CDR1 MNHEY, CDR2 SMNVEV (reference sequence). CDR3 DNA sequence: TGTGCCAGCAGTTTGAGAGGTTCACTAGCGAGAGGAGATACGCAGTATTTT. Translated: CASSLRGSLARGDTQYF.

V is TRBV2 and J is TRBJ1-1; D might be TRBD1 (5 bases). This CDR3 has 14 amino acids. V was clipped by 0 bases and J by 3 bases, with 8 bases between them. Germline CDR1 and CDR2: SNHLY and FYNNEI. The CDR3 sequence is CASSEAMGDTEAFF. CDR3 bases: TGTGCCAGCAGTGAAGCGATGGGGGACACTGAAGCTTTCTTT.

On this clonotype itself: Since a much larger clone is just one base distant, this may be a read error. The chain links TRBV15 to TRBJ1-1; a weak D match, TRBD1 (6 bases). The germline CDR1 and CDR2 sequences are LNHNV and YYDKDF (reference sequence). This CDR3 is built from 16 residues. The chain's CDR3 is CATSPRGLPRNTGAFF. In DNA form, the CDR3 reads TGTGCCACCAGCCCCAGGGGCCTACCGCGAAACACTGGAGCTTTCTTT. The variable domain in full, completed from reference TRBV15 and TRBJ1-1, reads DAMVIQNPRYQVTQFGKPVTLSCSQTLNHNVMYWYQQKSSQAPKLLFHYYDKDFNNEADTPDNFQSRRPNTSFCFLDIRSPGLGDTAMYLCATSPRGLPRNTGAFFGQGTRLTVV.

This chain uses TRBV2 with TRBJ2-1; D ambiguous. This CDR3 comprises 13 residues. Germline V gene lookup returns CDR1 SNHLY and CDR2 FYNNEI. V dropped 5 bases and J dropped 3 bases, with 8 bases sitting between them. The DNA for the CDR3 is TGTGCCAGCAGTTCCGAGGACTACAATGAGCAGTTCTTC. Residues: CASSSEDYNEQFF.

This clonotype was seen ten or more times. The rearrangement joins TRBV7-2 to TRBJ2-7; D is possibly TRBD2 (5 bases). The CDR3 sequence is 13 residues long. Trimming took off 7 bases at V and 2 bases at J, with 12 bases between the two ends. Per germline, CDR1 SGHTA and CDR2 FQGNSA. CDR3 sequence reads: CASILDGTYEQYF. The CDR3 DNA sequence: TGTGCCAGCATCCTAGACGGGACCTACGAGCAGTACTTC.

J is TRBJ2-7 and V is TRBV4-2; a weak D match, TRBD2 (5 bases). V gave up 2 bases and J gave up 4 bases, with 9 bases separating them. Germline V lookup: CDR1 LGHNA, CDR2 YNFKEQ. This CDR3 is built from 13 residues. CDR3 in DNA: TGTGCCAGCAGCCAACCCGGACTGTACGAGCAGTACTTC. Its translation: CASSQPGLYEQYF.

This clonotype showed up many times. The chain couples TRBV20-1 to TRBJ2-3; D tentatively reads TRBD1 or TRBD2 (5 bases each). The CDR3 runs 15 residues. Trimming took 0 bases from V and 1 from J, leaving 11 bases between them. Germline values: CDR1 DFQATT, CDR2 SNEGSKA (reference sequence). The CDR3: CSARDLGRGTDTQYF. The CDR3 DNA reads TGCAGTGCTAGAGATCTGGGACGGGGCACAGATACGCAGTATTTT.

This clonotype was observed a handful of times. The gene calls are TRBV19 and TRBJ2-5; 7 nucleotides line up with TRBD2. CDR1 is LNHDA, CDR2 SQIVND, per germline (reference sequence). V dropped 5 bases and J dropped 2; count of bases not matched to a gene: 8. This CDR3 contains 15 residues. The CDR3 loop is CASSFPGTTQETQYF. CDR3 DNA: TGTGCCAGTAGTTTTCCCGGGACTACACAAGAGACCCAGTACTTC.

Written as DNA, the CDR3 is TGCGCCAGCAGCTTGGCCAGAGAAGATACGCAGTATTTT. Translation: CASSLAREDTQYF. The chain links TRBV5-1 to TRBJ2-3; D call uncertain. CDR3 length: 13 residues. From germline, CDR1 is SGHRS and CDR2 YFSETQ. V was pared by 0 bases and J by 5 bases, with 7 bases between.